Below, one T cell receptor (beta chain) is given with its context. The antigen remains undetermined. The method was immunoSEQ multiplex PCR; TCRdb's version includes in-frame clones alone and lacks a portion of them. The data show about 41,000 clones, with 75% to 90% seen just once and 1% to 1.5% held by the top ten. This specimen belongs to a study of CD4 T cells in relation to SARS-CoV-2 and coronaviruses. Study details: PBMCs were cultured with antigen for over nine days before TCR beta sequencing. Convalescent patients were roughly 8 males and 4 females; two were Hispanic. General study findings and limits: This crossreactivity analysis covered spike protein alone, no other viral proteins.

Germline CDR1 reads SGHVS; CDR2 reads FQNEAQ. The CDR3 sequence is 15 residues long. V shed 2 bases and J shed 8 bases, with 13 bases lying between them. Sequencing was done on a sample of naive CD4+ T cells from PBMCs, cultured in vitro. This sample's subset: naive CD4+ T cells isolated by negative enrichment. This chain links TRBV7-8 with TRBJ1-6, with unresolved D. The sequence derives from an adult with COVID-19. The CDR3 protein is CASSLRRGRDSPLHF. In nucleotides, the CDR3 is TGTGCCAGCAGCTTAAGACGAGGGCGGGATTCACCCCTCCACTTT.